One and the same sample provided the 28 T cell receptor beta chains below, sequenced in a study of cytotoxic CD8 clonotypes in ibrutinib-treated CLL. Here immunoSEQ multiplex PCR was the method, and the copy in TCRdb shows in-frame clones only, minus some. The sample shows roughly 40,000 clones, nearly 70% of them seen only once. The sample here was PBMCs, taken after 12 months of ibrutinib treatment. These receptor sequences come from a human donor with chronic lymphocytic leukemia.

The rearrangement joins TRBV11-3 to TRBJ1-2, with D unclear. The V end lost 8 bases, the J end lost 7 bases, and 17 bases lay between the germline ends. The CDR3 covers 13 residues. Germline CDR1 SGHNT, CDR2 YENEEA. This CDR3 is CASALWPGVGYTF. As DNA, the CDR3 is TGTGCCAGCGCCCTCTGGCCCGGGGTTGGCTACACCTTC.

CDR3 nucleotides: TGTGCCAGCAGCTTACGGAACGGCGGGGCTGGCAATGAGCAGTTCTTC. Amino acids: CASSLRNGGAGNEQFF. This sequence joins TRBV7-8 and TRBJ2-1, with D perhaps TRBD2 (6 bases). Trimming pared 2 bases from V and 6 bases from J, leaving 17 bases between. The CDR3 loop spans 16 amino acids. CDR1 SGHVS and CDR2 FQNEAQ come from the germline V gene.

CDR3 coding DNA: TGTGCCAGCAGCTTCGGAGGAGAGACCCAGTACTTC. Amino acids: CASSFGGETQYF. The rearrangement uses TRBV7-6 and TRBJ2-5; D may be TRBD2 (5 bases). Trimming left V 3 bases short and J 4 bases short, with 6 bases between. CDR3 size: 12 residues. Germline V CDR1 and CDR2: SGHVS, FNYEAQ.

V usage is TRBV7-2 and J usage is TRBJ2-7; D is undetermined. Germline lookup yields CDR1 SGHTA and CDR2 FQGNSA. Trimming pared 3 bases from V and 2 bases from J, leaving 11 bases between. This CDR3 is built from 14 residues. CDR3: CASSFDTKPYEQYF. In nucleotides, the CDR3 is TGTGCCAGCAGCTTTGATACGAAACCCTACGAGCAGTACTTC.

The chain has TRBV19 and TRBJ2-2; 9 bases fit TRBD2. The CDR3 covers 15 residues. The germline V gene has CDR1 LNHDA and CDR2 SQIVND (reference sequence). The trim removed 3 bases at V and 5 bases at J, leaving 4 bases unmatched. The CDR3 nucleotides read TGTGCCAGTAGTATTCTAGCGGGACCTACCGGGGAGCTGTTTTTT. Residues: CASSILAGPTGELFF.

This clone was observed a few times. The chain is built from TRBV6-6 and TRBJ1-3; D might be TRBD1 (5 bases). Germline V gene sequence: CDR1 MNHNY, CDR2 SVGAGI (reference sequence). This CDR3 spans 14 amino acids. Trimming pared 7 bases from V and 4 bases from J, leaving 14 bases between. CDR3 protein: CASIVDSSGNTIYF. The CDR3 DNA reads TGTGCCAGCATAGTCGACAGTTCCGGAAACACCATATATTTT.

This clone was counted only a few times. The chain joins TRBV5-4 to TRBJ2-7, with 8 bases fitting TRBD1. The CDR3 has 14 residues. Germline CDR1 reads SGHNT; CDR2 reads YYREEE (reference sequence). The ends lost 5 bases at V and 0 bases at J; junction bases unmatched: 4. In DNA, the CDR3 is TGTGCCAGCAGACCGGACAGGGCCTCCTACGAGCAGTACTTC. It yields the protein CASRPDRASYEQYF.

V is TRBV28 and J is TRBJ2-1; 7 nucleotides align to TRBD2. V shed 6 bases and J 3 bases; nucleotides not matched to a gene: 11. Germline loops: CDR1 MDHEN, CDR2 SYDVKM. The CDR3 sequence is 16 residues long. In DNA form, the CDR3 reads TGTGCCAGCAGACGATCCGGGACTACGTACTACAATGAGCAGTTCTTC. Protein sequence: CASRRSGTTYYNEQFF. Combining the CDR3 with reference TRBV28 and TRBJ2-1 gives the whole variable domain DVKVTQSSRYLVKRTGEKVFLECVQDMDHENMFWYRQDPGLGLRLIYFSYDVKMKEKGDIPEGYSVSREKKERFSLILESASTNQTSMYLCASRRSGTTYYNEQFFGPGTRLTVL.

For the CDR3, the DNA is TGTGCCTGGAGTGTGGGGGACGGCCTAGCCTACGAGCAGTACTTC. This encodes CAWSVGDGLAYEQYF. The chain joins TRBV30 to TRBJ2-7; D might be TRBD1 or TRBD2, each matching 5 bases. The V end was cut by 0 bases, the J end by 2 bases, with 14 bases between. The CDR3 sequence is 15 residues long. Germline CDR1 reads GTSNPN; CDR2 reads SVGIG (reference sequence).

This clone appeared once. This chain connects TRBV5-5 to TRBJ2-3; D perhaps matches TRBD2 (6 bases). The CDR3 sequence is 15 residues long. Germline values: CDR1 SGHKS, CDR2 YYEKEE (reference sequence). V was clipped by 5 bases and J by 0 bases, with 13 bases between them. CDR3 sequence reads: CASRSRERSTDTQYF. DNA for the CDR3: TGTGCCAGCAGGTCTCGGGAGAGAAGCACAGATACGCAGTATTTT.

This clone occurred a few times. This chain uses TRBV6-5 with TRBJ2-3; 10 bases are shared with TRBD2. The germline gives CDR1 MNHEY, CDR2 SVGAGI. The CDR3 contains 14 residues. Unmatched junction bases numbered 6, after V lost 5 bases and J lost 7 bases. The CDR3, as DNA: TGTGCCAGCAGTCCGGGACTAGCGAGCCATACGCAGTATTTT. It specifies CASSPGLASHTQYF.

The chain has TRBV7-8 and TRBJ2-1, with D tentatively TRBD1 or TRBD2 (6 bases each). Germline V gene data show CDR1 as SGHVS and CDR2 as FQNEAQ. The CDR3 runs 13 residues. The germline V and J ends were trimmed by 6 bases and 8 bases, with 14 bases remaining between them. CDR3 sequence (DNA): TGTGCCAGCAGTTGGCTGGGGGGCGATGAGCAGTTCTTC. The encoded protein is CASSWLGGDEQFF.

V is TRBV7-9 and J is TRBJ1-3; possible D gene TRBD1, 5 bases. Germline V gives CDR1 SEHNR, CDR2 FQNEAQ (reference sequence). The V and J ends lost 3 bases and 11 bases respectively, with 20 bases between them. There are 15 residues in the CDR3. The CDR3 nucleotides read TGTGCCAGCAGCTTCGGGACTGTCCGAGGGAGGCCCATATATTTT. Protein sequence: CASSFGTVRGRPIYF.

This clone occurred once. V gene TRBV27 combines with J gene TRBJ2-7; TRBD1 aligns across 8 bases. The V segment lost 2 bases and the J segment 6 bases; nucleotides outside the gene matches: 9. Germline V CDR1 and CDR2: MNHEY, SMNVEV (reference sequence). This CDR3 contains 15 residues. In DNA form, the CDR3 reads TGTGCCAGCAGTTTAAGACAGGGGACGGTCCTCGAGCAGTACTTC. Protein: CASSLRQGTVLEQYF.

This clone was seen once. The chain carries TRBV5-4 and TRBJ2-3; 7 bases fit TRBD2. CDR1 and CDR2 from the germline V gene are SGHNT and YYREEE (reference sequence). The CDR3 is 17 amino acids. The V and J ends lost 0 bases and 4 bases, in that order; junction bases with no gene match: 11. The DNA for the CDR3 is TGTGCCAGCAGCTTGGGCGGCGCGGGAGCCGGGGCAGATACGCAGTATTTT. Amino acid sequence: CASSLGGAGAGADTQYF.

By share, this clone ranks as medium-sized. This rearrangement joins TRBV28 to TRBJ1-2; 9 bases are a match to TRBD1. Trimming at V came to 8 bases and at J to 7 bases, leaving 5 bases not matched to a gene. In germline, CDR1 is MDHEN, CDR2 SYDVKM. The CDR3 sequence is 12 residues long. CDR3 sequence reads: CASQQGAIGYTF. The DNA for the CDR3 is TGTGCCAGCCAACAGGGGGCGATTGGCTACACCTTC.

The rearrangement uses TRBV19 and TRBJ1-2; the D is unclear. CDR1 is LNHDA, CDR2 SQIVND, per germline (reference sequence). The V end was cut by 5 bases, the J end by 1 base, with 8 bases between. The CDR3 runs 13 residues. Here the CDR3 reads CASSDPGNYGYTF. CDR3 DNA sequence: TGTGCCAGTAGTGATCCTGGTAACTATGGCTACACCTTC.

The genes are TRBV28 and TRBJ1-2, with D possibly TRBD1 on 6 matching bases. Germline V gene lookup returns CDR1 MDHEN and CDR2 SYDVKM. This CDR3 region has 13 residues. The V and J ends lost 5 bases and 4 bases respectively, with 11 bases between them. The CDR3 here is CASSRTGSYGYTF. The CDR3 DNA reads as TGTGCCAGCAGTCGAACAGGGTCCTATGGCTACACCTTC.

The chain has TRBV10-1 and TRBJ2-7; TRBD1 matches at 12 bases. This CDR3 region has 17 residues. In germline, CDR1 is WNHNN, CDR2 SYGVQD (reference sequence). Trimming at V came to 9 bases and at J to 6 bases, leaving 18 bases not matched to a gene. The CDR3 DNA follows: TGCGCCAGGGACCGGGACAGGGGGCGAGAGGTGAGTTGCGAGCAGTACTTC. It yields the protein CARDRDRGREVSCEQYF.

This chain connects TRBV7-2 to TRBJ2-4, with D possibly matching TRBD1 (5 bases). V lost 5 bases and J 1 base, leaving 9 bases between the germline ends. The CDR3 is 14 residues long. Germline CDR1 reads SGHTA; CDR2 reads FQGNSA. The CDR3 here is CASSVQEAKNIQYF. CDR3 bases: TGTGCCAGCAGCGTACAGGAGGCCAAAAACATTCAGTACTTC. Full variable domain (remainder filled in from reference TRBV7-2 and TRBJ2-4): GAGVSQSPSNKVTEKGKDVELRCDPISGHTALYWYRQSLGQGLEFLIYFQGNSAPDKSGLPSDRFSAERTGGSVSTLTIQRTQQEDSAVYLCASSVQEAKNIQYFGAGTRLSVL.

The chain couples TRBV25-1 to TRBJ1-2, with D perhaps TRBD1 (6 bases). Trimming removed 8 bases at V and 7 bases at J, with 17 bases between. The CDR3 has 13 amino acids. The germline gives CDR1 MGHDK, CDR2 SYGVNS. CDR3 residues: CASENPGQGGYTF. The CDR3, as DNA: TGTGCCAGCGAGAACCCGGGACAAGGTGGCTACACCTTC.

The chain couples TRBV19 to TRBJ2-6; perhaps TRBD1 as D (5 bases). This CDR3 contains 15 residues. V was shortened by 6 bases and J by 2 bases, with 11 bases between the two germline ends. Germline assignment: CDR1 LNHDA and CDR2 SQIVND (reference sequence). CDR3 in DNA: TGTGCCAGTAGGTTATTAGGGGCTGGGGCCAACGTCCTGACTTTC. Its protein product is CASRLLGAGANVLTF. The full variable domain, with the rest looked up from reference TRBV19 and TRBJ2-6, is DGGITQSPKYLFRKEGQNVTLSCEQNLNHDAMYWYRQDPGQGLRLIYYSQIVNDFQKGDIAEGYSVSREKKESFPLTVTSAQKNPTAFYLCASRLLGAGANVLTFGAGSRLTVL.

This clone has only one observation. The gene calls are TRBV13 and TRBJ2-1; the match to TRBD2 covers 10 bases. The length of the CDR3 is 17 residues. V was clipped by 4 bases and J by 5 bases; unmatched bases: 11. CDR1 and CDR2 from the germline V gene are PRHDT and FYEKMQ (reference sequence). CDR3 sequence: CASSSSGGTSVNNEQFF. The CDR3 region has the DNA TGTGCCAGCAGCTCCTCCGGTGGGACTAGCGTAAACAATGAGCAGTTCTTC.

The chain couples TRBV7-8 to TRBJ2-7; the D gene is possibly TRBD1 (6 bases). Trimming shortened V by 5 bases and J by 0 bases, and 17 bases separated the two germline ends. CDR1 is SGHVS, CDR2 FQNEAQ, per germline. This CDR3 is 16 amino acids long. The CDR3 loop is CASSARQARNSYEQYF. The CDR3 nucleotides read TGTGCCAGCAGCGCGCGACAGGCACGGAACTCCTACGAGCAGTACTTC.

The genes are TRBV19 and TRBJ1-1, with D hard to call. V was cut by 2 bases and J by 5 bases, with 15 bases left in between. This CDR3 is 15 amino acids long. The V gene's germline CDR1 is LNHDA and CDR2 SQIVND (reference sequence). CDR3 residues: CASSIRHGEGTEAFF. The CDR3, as DNA: TGTGCCAGTAGTATAAGGCACGGAGAGGGAACTGAAGCTTTCTTT.

This chain links TRBV5-5 with TRBJ1-5; D remains unclear. V dropped 4 bases and J dropped 4 bases, with 9 bases sitting between them. The CDR3 is 13 residues long. Looked up from germline, CDR1 is SGHKS and CDR2 is YYEKEE (reference sequence). The CDR3 DNA follows: TGTGCCAGCAGCCAAATCGGGAATCAGCCCCAGCATTTT. Translation: CASSQIGNQPQHF.

The chain employs TRBV18 and TRBJ2-3; the match to TRBD2 covers 10 bases. The CDR3 consists of 16 residues. The V segment lost 3 bases and the J segment 0 bases; nucleotides outside the gene matches: 3. Germline V gene lookup returns CDR1 KGHSH and CDR2 LQKENI. This CDR3 is CASSPPGLASTDTQYF. CDR3 DNA sequence: TGTGCCAGCTCACCTCCGGGACTAGCGAGCACAGATACGCAGTATTTT.

A few counts support this clone. CDR3 sequence: CASSAGTGGNTIYF. In DNA, the CDR3 is TGTGCCAGTAGTGCCGGGACAGGGGGAAACACCATATATTTT. The rearrangement links TRBV19 to TRBJ1-3, with 9 bases that match TRBD1. V dropped 5 bases and J dropped 4; count of bases not matched to a gene: 3. Germline V gene data show CDR1 as LNHDA and CDR2 as SQIVND (reference sequence). The CDR3 sequence is 14 residues long.